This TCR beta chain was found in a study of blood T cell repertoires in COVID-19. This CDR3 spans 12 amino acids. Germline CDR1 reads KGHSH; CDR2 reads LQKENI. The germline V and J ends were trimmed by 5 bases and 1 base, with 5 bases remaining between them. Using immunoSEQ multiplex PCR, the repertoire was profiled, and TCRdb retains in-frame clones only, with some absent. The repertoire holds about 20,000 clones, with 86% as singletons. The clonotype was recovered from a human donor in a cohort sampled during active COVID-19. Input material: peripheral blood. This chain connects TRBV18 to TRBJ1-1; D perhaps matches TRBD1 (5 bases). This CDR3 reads CASSTGNTEAFF. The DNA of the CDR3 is TGTGCCAGCTCAACAGGGAACACTGAAGCTTTCTTT.